This paragraph reports one T cell receptor beta chain. Its antigen has not been determined. No much larger clone is present one base from it, and per-base qualities are unavailable. The source of the sample is a study of long-term antiretroviral therapy in people with HIV (dated by TCRdb to between 2021 and 2023). Broadly, across the study: Collection of the earliest samples took place about a decade ahead of the 2015 WHO recommendation for immediate ART, at a time when ART was typically delayed until CD4 counts fell. A retrospective serial study tested whether changes in peripheral blood TRB repertoire composition and diversity were associated with ART initiation and durable HIV suppression. A total of roughly 200 cryopreserved PBMC samples came from 30 adults with confirmed HIV infection and were collected serially over a mean of about six years (range 1-12). Of the roughly 30 participants with HIV, roughly 10 were female. No cross-contamination during QIAcube processing turned up in test extractions that ran a monoclonal T-cell line alongside 33 polyclonal samples.

Measured from the cysteine to the phenylalanine, the CDR3 is 14 residues long. The retained sequence is limited to the CDR3, 42 bases, with the frame set at the first base. The germline V end is reduced by 6 bases and the J end by 4 bases; junction bases left unmatched: 6. CDR1 and CDR2 (SGHAT, FQNNGV) derive from the germline V gene. The immunoSEQ hsTCRB v3.0 assay was used at survey level resolution to sequence the TRB variable region. TRB sequencing targeted a depth of roughly 35,000-50,000 T-cell genomes per sample. TRB libraries were pooled and sequenced on an Illumina MiSeq using a v3 150-cycle kit. The original methods were these. Repertoire analysis ran in R within a reproducible Nextflow workflow covering QC, data transformation and analysis. LymphoSeq2, an R package for exploring AIRR-Seq data, was used to implement custom analyses. Several samples that produced fewer than 5000 total TRB sequences were removed, so 150 to 200 HIV repertoires were analyzed. Among the 170 to 200 retained HIV repertoires, 55 to 60 were collected before ART initiation and 120 to 140 after ART initiation. Repertoires were downsampled to 5000 TRB nucleotide sequences, and summary statistics were averaged over 100 downsampling iterations. TRB sequences were retained for analysis only if CDR3 regions of at least seven amino acids were present. A Shannon entropy-derived clonality score and the Gini coefficient were used to measure diversity. In the repertoire networks, any two of the top 5000 CDR3 amino acid sequences were linked whenever the two sequences differed by an edit distance of one. GLIPH2 predicted antigen specificity groups and MHC restriction for TRB CDR3 amino acid sequences. CDR3 amino acid sequences were matched against VDJdb and McPAS-TCR to flag known CMV, EBV, HIV or tissue antigen associations. Pre-ART, post-ART and control groups were compared with Wilcoxon signed-rank tests and Holm-Bonferroni correction. TCRdb re-hosts the immuneACCESS table, in-frame sequences only. Its copies lack some clones; in the studies checked, an unresolved V gene accounts for under half of them, and the cause for the rest is not known. V and J calls and clone size follow that table, whereas D and trimming were derived from the DNA. Present in this sample are 25,000 to 35,000 clones, about 95% of which were seen just once. The ten top clones hold about 2.2% of the sample.

General study outcomes and caveats: Starting ART was linked to a significant rise in TRB diversity, yet even with long-term ART the diversity remained significantly lower than in transplant donor controls. Inferences about post-ART repertoire changes were limited because no data were available on ART adherence, viral resistance or therapy changes. HIV repertoires had narrower CDR3 length ranges than controls, and the network structure suggested an antigen-experienced repertoire that shifted only slightly toward naive after ART. Because pre-ART samples had limited cell numbers, unsorted PBMC were profiled rather than sorted CD4+ and CD8+ T cells. Expanded TRB clones identified before ART initiation dominated the repertoire across all time points, though the dominance fluctuated and decreased in many PLHIV after ART. Because PBMC availability was limited, only the TCR beta chain was sequenced, with no alpha chain pairing. The samples were dated from 2004 to 2017, and the ART regimens that were used may be less effective than current ART regimens.

Participants were included only if at least one PBMC sample before ART initiation and at least two post-ART samples were available. Every participant with HIV received treatment in the United States of America. Before DNA extraction, cryopreserved samples of about 0.95-10 million PBMC were thawed and then washed. At the time of the earliest PBMC sample, participants with HIV were aged between roughly 20 and 54 years. Each participant contributed PBMC samples from 1-4 timepoints before ART initiation and 2-8 timepoints after ART initiation, with a median of 7 samples. For every participant, serial HIV viral load, CD4+ T-cell count, ART history and demographic data were obtained. Genomic DNA was extracted from unsorted PBMC with a Qiagen kit on a QIAcube, with processing performed in batches of 12 samples.

The TCR sequence derives from a man aged 30 to 45 with HIV. The specimen comprised unsorted PBMCs, sampled 6.5 to 6.6 years after starting antiretroviral therapy. The V and J segments used are TRBV11-2 and TRBJ2-7, with TRBD1 identical over 10 junction bases. CDR3 reads: CASSWDRGMYEQYF. The DNA sequence is given as TGTGCCAGCAGTTGGGACAGGGGAATGTACGAGCAGTACTTC. Outside the CDR3, residues come from the reference TRBV11-2 and TRBJ2-7 proteins, so the full variable domain is: EAGVAQSPRYKIIEKRQSVAFWCNPISGHATLYWYQQILGQGPKLLIQFQNNGVVDDSQLPKDRFSAERLKGVDSTLKIQPAKLEDSAVYLCASSWDRGMYEQYFGPGTRLTVT.